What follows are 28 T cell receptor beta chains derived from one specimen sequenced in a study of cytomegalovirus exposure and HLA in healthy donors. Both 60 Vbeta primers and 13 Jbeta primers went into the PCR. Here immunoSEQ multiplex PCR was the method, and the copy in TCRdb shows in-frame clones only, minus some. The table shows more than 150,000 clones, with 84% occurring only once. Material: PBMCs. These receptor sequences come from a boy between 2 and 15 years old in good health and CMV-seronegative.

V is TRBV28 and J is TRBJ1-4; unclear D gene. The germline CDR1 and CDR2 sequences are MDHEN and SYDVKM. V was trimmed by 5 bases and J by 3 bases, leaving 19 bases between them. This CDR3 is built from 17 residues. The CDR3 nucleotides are TGTGCCAGCAGTACTCATGGCAGTGGAGAGGCTAATGAAAAACTGTTTTTT. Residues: CASSTHGSGEANEKLFF.

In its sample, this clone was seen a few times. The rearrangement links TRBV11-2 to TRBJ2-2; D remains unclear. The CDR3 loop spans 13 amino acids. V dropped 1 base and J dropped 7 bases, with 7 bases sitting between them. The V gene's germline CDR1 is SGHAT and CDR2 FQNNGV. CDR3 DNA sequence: TGTGCCAGCAGCTTAGGACTGGGCGGGGAGCTGTTTTTT. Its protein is CASSLGLGGELFF.

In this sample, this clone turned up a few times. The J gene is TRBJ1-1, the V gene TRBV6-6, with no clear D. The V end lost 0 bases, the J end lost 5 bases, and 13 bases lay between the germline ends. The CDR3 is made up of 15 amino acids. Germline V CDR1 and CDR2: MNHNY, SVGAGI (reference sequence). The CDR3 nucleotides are TGTGCCAGCAGTTACTCGAGCGGATTGGTTACTGAAGCTTTCTTT. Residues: CASSYSSGLVTEAFF.

This CDR3 is CAISVFDEQFF. The CDR3 coding sequence is TGTGCCATCAGTGTCTTCGATGAGCAGTTCTTC. V gene TRBV10-3 combines with J gene TRBJ2-1; D is ambiguous. Trimming took off 4 bases at V and 8 bases at J, with 6 bases between the two ends. The CDR3 loop spans 11 amino acids. Germline CDR1 reads ENHRY; CDR2 reads SYGVKD.

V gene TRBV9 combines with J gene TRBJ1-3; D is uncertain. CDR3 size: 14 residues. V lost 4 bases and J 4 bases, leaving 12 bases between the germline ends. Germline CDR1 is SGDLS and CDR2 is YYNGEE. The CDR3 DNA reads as TGTGCCAGCAGCCGAGGGAATACCGGAAACACCATATATTTT. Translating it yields CASSRGNTGNTIYF.

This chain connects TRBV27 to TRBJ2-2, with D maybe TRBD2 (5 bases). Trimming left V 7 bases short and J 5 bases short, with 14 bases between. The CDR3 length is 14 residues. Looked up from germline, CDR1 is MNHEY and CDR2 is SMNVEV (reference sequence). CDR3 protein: CASTQPGETGELFF. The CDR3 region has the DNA TGTGCCAGCACCCAACCCGGGGAAACCGGGGAGCTGTTTTTT.

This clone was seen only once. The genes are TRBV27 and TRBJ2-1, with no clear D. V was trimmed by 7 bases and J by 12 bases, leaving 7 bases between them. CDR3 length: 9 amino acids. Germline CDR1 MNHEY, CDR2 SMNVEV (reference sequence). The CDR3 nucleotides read TGTGCCAGCACCCCCAGGCAGTTCTTC. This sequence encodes CASTPRQFF.

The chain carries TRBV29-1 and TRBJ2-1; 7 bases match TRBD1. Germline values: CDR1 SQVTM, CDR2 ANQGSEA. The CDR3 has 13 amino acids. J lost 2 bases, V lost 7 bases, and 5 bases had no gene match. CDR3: CSDRDSAYNEQFF. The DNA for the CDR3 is TGCAGCGACCGGGACAGCGCCTACAATGAGCAGTTCTTC.

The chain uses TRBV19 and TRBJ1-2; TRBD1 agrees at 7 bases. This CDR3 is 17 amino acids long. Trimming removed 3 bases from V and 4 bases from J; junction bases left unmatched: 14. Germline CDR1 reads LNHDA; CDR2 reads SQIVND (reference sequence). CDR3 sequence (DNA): TGTGCCAGTAGTATTGAGGGGGCCCCCTCGGCTCCCTATGGCTACACCTTC. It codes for CASSIEGAPSAPYGYTF. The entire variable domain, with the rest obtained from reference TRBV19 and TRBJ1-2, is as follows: DGGITQSPKYLFRKEGQNVTLSCEQNLNHDAMYWYRQDPGQGLRLIYYSQIVNDFQKGDIAEGYSVSREKKESFPLTVTSAQKNPTAFYLCASSIEGAPSAPYGYTFGSGTRLTVV.

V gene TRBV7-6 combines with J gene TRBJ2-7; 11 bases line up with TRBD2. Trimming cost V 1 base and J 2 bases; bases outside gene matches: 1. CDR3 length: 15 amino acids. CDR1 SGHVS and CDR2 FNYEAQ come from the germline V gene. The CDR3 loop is CASSLVAGGTYEQYF. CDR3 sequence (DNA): TGTGCCAGCAGCTTAGTAGCGGGAGGGACCTACGAGCAGTACTTC.

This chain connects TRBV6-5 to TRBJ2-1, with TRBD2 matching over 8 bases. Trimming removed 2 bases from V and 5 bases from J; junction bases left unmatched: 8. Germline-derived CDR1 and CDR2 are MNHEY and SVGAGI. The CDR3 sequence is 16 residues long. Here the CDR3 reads CASSYQSGSGNNEQFF. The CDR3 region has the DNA TGTGCCAGCAGTTACCAAAGCGGGAGCGGCAACAATGAGCAGTTCTTC.

CDR3 nucleotide sequence: TGTGCCTGGAGTGACATCACACCCTACGAGCAGTACTTC. Protein sequence: CAWSDITPYEQYF. This chain connects TRBV30 to TRBJ2-7; D is unresolved. The V and J ends lost 1 base and 2 bases respectively, with 9 bases between them. CDR3 length equals 13 residues. The V gene's germline CDR1 is GTSNPN and CDR2 SVGIG (reference sequence).

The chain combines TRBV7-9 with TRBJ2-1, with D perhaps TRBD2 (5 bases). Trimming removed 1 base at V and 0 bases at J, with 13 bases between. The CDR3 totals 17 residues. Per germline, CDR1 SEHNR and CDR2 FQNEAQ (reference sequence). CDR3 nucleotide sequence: TGTGCCAGCAGCTTAGGGGCTAGCCCGAGCTCCTACAATGAGCAGTTCTTC. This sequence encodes CASSLGASPSSYNEQFF.

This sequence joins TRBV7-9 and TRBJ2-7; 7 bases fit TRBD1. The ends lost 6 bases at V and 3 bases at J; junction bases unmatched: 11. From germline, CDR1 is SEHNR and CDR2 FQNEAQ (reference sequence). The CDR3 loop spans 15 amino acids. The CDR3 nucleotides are TGTGCCAGCAGTCCCTTAATGGGACAGTTCTACGAGCAGTACTTC. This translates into CASSPLMGQFYEQYF.

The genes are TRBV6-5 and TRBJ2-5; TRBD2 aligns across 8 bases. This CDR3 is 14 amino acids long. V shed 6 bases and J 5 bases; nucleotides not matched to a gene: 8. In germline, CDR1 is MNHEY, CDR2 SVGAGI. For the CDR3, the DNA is TGTGCCAGCAGCCTCGGGAGGGGGAAGGAGACCCAGTACTTC. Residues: CASSLGRGKETQYF.

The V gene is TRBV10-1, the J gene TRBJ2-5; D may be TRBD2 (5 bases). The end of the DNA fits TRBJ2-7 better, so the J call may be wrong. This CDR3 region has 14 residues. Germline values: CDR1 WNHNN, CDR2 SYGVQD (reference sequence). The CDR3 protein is CASSESGEAYEQYF. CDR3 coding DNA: TGCGCCAGCAGTGAGTCGGGAGAGGCCTACGAGCAGTACTTC.

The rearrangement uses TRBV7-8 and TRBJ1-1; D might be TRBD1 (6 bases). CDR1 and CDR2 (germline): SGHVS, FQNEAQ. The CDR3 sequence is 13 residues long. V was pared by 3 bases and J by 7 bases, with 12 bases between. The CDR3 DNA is TGTGCCAGCAGCTTGGCTGGACAGAGTGAAGCTTTCTTT. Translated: CASSLAGQSEAFF.

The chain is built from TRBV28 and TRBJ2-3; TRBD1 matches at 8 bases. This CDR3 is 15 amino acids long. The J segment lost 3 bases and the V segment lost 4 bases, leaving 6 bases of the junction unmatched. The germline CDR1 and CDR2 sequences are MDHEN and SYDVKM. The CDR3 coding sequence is TGTGCCAGCAGTTCCGACAGGGGAGAGACAGATACGCAGTATTTT. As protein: CASSSDRGETDTQYF.

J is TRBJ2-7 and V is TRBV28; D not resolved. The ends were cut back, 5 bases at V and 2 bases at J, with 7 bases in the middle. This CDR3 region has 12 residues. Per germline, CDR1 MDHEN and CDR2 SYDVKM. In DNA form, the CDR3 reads TGTGCCAGCAGTCTACCCCCCTACGAGCAGTACTTC. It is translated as CASSLPPYEQYF.

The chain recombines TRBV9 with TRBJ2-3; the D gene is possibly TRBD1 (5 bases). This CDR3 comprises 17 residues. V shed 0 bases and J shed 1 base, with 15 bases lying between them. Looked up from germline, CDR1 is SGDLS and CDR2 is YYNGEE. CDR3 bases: TGTGCCAGCAGCGTAGGAGGACACCTAGTAGGCACAGATACGCAGTATTTT. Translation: CASSVGGHLVGTDTQYF.

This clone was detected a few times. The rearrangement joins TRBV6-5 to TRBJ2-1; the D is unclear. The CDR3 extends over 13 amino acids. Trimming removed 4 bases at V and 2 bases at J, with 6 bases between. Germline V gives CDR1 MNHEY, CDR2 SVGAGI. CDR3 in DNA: TGTGCCAGCAGTTCGGGTGCCTACAATGAGCAGTTCTTC. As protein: CASSSGAYNEQFF.

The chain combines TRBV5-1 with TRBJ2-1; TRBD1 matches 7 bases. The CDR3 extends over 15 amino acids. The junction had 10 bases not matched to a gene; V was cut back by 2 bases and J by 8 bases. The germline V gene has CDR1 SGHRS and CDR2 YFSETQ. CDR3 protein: CASSLTRQGWDEQFF. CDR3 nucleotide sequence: TGCGCCAGCAGCTTAACCAGACAGGGCTGGGATGAGCAGTTCTTC. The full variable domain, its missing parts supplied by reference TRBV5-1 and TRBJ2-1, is KAGVTQTPRYLIKTRGQQVTLSCSPISGHRSVSWYQQTPGQGLQFLFEYFSETQRNKGNFPGRFSGRQFSNSRSEMNVSTLELGDSALYLCASSLTRQGWDEQFFGPGTRLTVL.

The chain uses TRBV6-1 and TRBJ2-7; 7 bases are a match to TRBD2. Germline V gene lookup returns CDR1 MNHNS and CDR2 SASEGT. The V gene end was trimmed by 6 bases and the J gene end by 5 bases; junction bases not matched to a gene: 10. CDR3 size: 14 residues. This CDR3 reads CASSGRGVRDEQYF. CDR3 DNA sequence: TGTGCCAGCAGCGGCCGGGGGGTCCGGGACGAGCAGTACTTC.

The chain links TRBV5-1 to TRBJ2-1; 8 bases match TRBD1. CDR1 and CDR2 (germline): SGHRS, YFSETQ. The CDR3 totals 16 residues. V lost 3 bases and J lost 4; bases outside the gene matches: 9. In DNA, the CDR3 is TGCGCCAGCAGCTCGACCTCAGGGGGCGGATACAATGAGCAGTTCTTC. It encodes CASSSTSGGGYNEQFF.

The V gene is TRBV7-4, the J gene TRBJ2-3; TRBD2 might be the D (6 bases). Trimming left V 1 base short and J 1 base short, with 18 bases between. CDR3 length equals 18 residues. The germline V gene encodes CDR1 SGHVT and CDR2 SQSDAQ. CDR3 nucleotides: TGTGCCAGCAGCTTAGTAGCCGATCCGGGACTCCGCACAGATACGCAGTATTTT. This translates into CASSLVADPGLRTDTQYF.

In DNA form, the CDR3 reads TGTGCCACCAGGTTTTACCCCCGCCCGGGGTACAATGAGCAGTTCTTC. Encoded protein: CATRFYPRPGYNEQFF. The chain has TRBV15 and TRBJ2-1; TRBD2 is a possible D gene (5 bases). The germline V and J ends were trimmed by 6 bases and 4 bases, with 19 bases remaining between them. Germline V CDR1 and CDR2: LNHNV, YYDKDF (reference sequence). The CDR3 is 16 residues long.

The CDR3 DNA is TGTGCCAGTAGTTCACAGGGGATATCCTACGAGCAGTACTTC. Translating gives CASSSQGISYEQYF. This chain uses TRBV19 with TRBJ2-7; 7 bases agree with TRBD1. CDR1 is LNHDA and CDR2 is SQIVND in the germline V gene (reference sequence). V trimming: 5 bases; J trimming: 1 base; junction bases outside the gene matches: 5. CDR3 length equals 14 residues.

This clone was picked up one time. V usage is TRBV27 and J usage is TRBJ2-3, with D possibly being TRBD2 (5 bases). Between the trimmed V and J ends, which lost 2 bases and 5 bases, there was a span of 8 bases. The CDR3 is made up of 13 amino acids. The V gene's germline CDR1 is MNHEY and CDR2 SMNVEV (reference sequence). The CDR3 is CASSLVAIDTQYF. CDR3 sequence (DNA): TGTGCCAGCAGTTTAGTAGCGATAGATACGCAGTATTTT.